Following are 8 T cell receptor beta chains from one sample sequenced in a study of cytotoxic CD8 clonotypes in ibrutinib-treated CLL. Sequenced by immunoSEQ multiplex PCR; TCRdb stores in-frame clones only, minus some. The data contain 45,000 or so clones, nearly 70% of them seen just once; the ten biggest clones take up around an eighth. Sample: PBMCs, taken after 12 months of ibrutinib treatment. Receptors were obtained from a human donor with chronic lymphocytic leukemia.

The chain links TRBV11-2 to TRBJ2-3; 10 bases match TRBD2. Germline V lookup: CDR1 SGHAT, CDR2 FQNNGV. V lost 0 bases to trimming and J lost 1 base; unmatched junction nucleotides: 4. The CDR3 runs 17 residues. CDR3 residues: CASSLEEGLAGTDTQYF. The DNA for the CDR3 is TGTGCCAGCAGCTTAGAAGAAGGACTAGCGGGCACAGATACGCAGTATTTT.

This rearrangement joins TRBV7-9 to TRBJ2-3; D uncertain. Trimming removed 8 bases from V and 0 bases from J, with 15 bases in between. The CDR3 has 15 residues. The germline V gene has CDR1 SEHNR and CDR2 FQNEAQ (reference sequence). CDR3 nucleotides: TGTGCCAGCCGGCGTGGCGGACCTAGCACAGATACGCAGTATTTT. Its translation: CASRRGGPSTDTQYF.

In the case of this clone: The same CDR3 can be traced to other DNA sequences in this sample. The CDR3 is CASSLEENTEAFF. The DNA of the CDR3 is TGTGCCAGCAGCTTAGAAGAGAACACTGAAGCTTTCTTT. The chain is built from TRBV7-9 and TRBJ1-1; no definite D call. Per germline, CDR1 SEHNR and CDR2 FQNEAQ (reference sequence). The CDR3 totals 13 residues. V dropped 1 base and J dropped 1 base, with 4 bases sitting between them.

The chain carries TRBV9 and TRBJ2-3; D call uncertain. Germline loops: CDR1 SGDLS, CDR2 YYNGEE. The length of the CDR3 is 14 residues. The ends were cut back, 0 bases at V and 2 bases at J, with 7 bases in the middle. CDR3 residues: CASSVVANTDTQYF. DNA of the CDR3: TGTGCCAGCAGCGTAGTGGCAAACACAGATACGCAGTATTTT.

The J gene is TRBJ2-5, the V gene TRBV10-3; 11 bases are shared with TRBD2. CDR1 ENHRY and CDR2 SYGVKD come from the germline V gene. With 0 bases clipped from V and 7 bases from J, the junction kept 7 bases outside the gene matches. The CDR3 spans 16 residues. The CDR3 is CAISESGTSGPGTQYF. CDR3 nucleotide sequence: TGTGCCATCAGTGAGTCAGGGACTAGCGGCCCCGGGACCCAGTACTTC.

This clone was seen more than once but under ten times. The chain employs TRBV11-1 and TRBJ1-3, with a weak D call TRBD1 (6 bases). This CDR3 has 16 amino acids. Per the germline V gene, CDR1 is SGHAT and CDR2 is FQDESV (reference sequence). V shed 5 bases and J shed 0 bases, with 14 bases lying between them. The CDR3 region has the DNA TGTGCCAGCAGCCCGGACAGCCCTCACTCTGGAAACACCATATATTTT. Its translation: CASSPDSPHSGNTIYF.

The V and J genes are TRBV6-4 and TRBJ2-2, with TRBD2 matching over 7 bases. This CDR3 has 13 amino acids. Germline loops: CDR1 MRHNA, CDR2 SNTAGT. Trimming removed 6 bases from V and 4 bases from J; junction bases left unmatched: 2. DNA for the CDR3: TGTGCCAGCAGAGGGGAGGGCACCGGGGAGCTGTTTTTT. As protein: CASRGEGTGELFF.

This clone appeared once. The rearrangement joins TRBV4-2 to TRBJ2-7; 13 nucleotides line up with TRBD2. The CDR3 covers 17 residues. Germline V CDR1 and CDR2: LGHNA, YNFKEQ. After removal of 4 bases from V and 0 bases from J, the junction contained 6 bases not matched to a gene. In DNA form, the CDR3 reads TGTGCCAGCAGCCCTGGAGGACTAGCGGGAGACTCCTACGAGCAGTACTTC. Translation: CASSPGGLAGDSYEQYF.